Following are 26 T cell receptor beta chains from one sample sequenced in a study of quantifying T cell responses using KT2 cells. Whole-study context: RNA was reverse transcribed with TCR alpha and beta constant-region primers.

An oligo carrying a UMI was ligated to the cDNA 3' end. First-round PCR used around 4 cycles and beta primers RC1.1 and RC1.2 covering TRBC1 and TRBC2. Using its own MiXCR run on the UMI-ligation and nested PCR reads, TCRdb lists one record per CDR3 protein. The data hold about 30,000 distinct CDR3 sequences, with approximately 7% observed a single time. Sequencing input: PBMCs spiked with cells of the T cell clone KT2. These receptors came from a human donor.

This clonotype was counted many times. The chain couples TRBV7-9 to TRBJ2-3; 16 bases match TRBD2. V trimming: 3 bases; J trimming: 4 bases; junction bases outside the gene matches: 1. Germline CDR1 and CDR2: SEHNR and FQNEAQ (reference sequence). CDR3 length: 16 amino acids. DNA of the CDR3: TGTGCCAGCAGCTTGGGACTAGCGGGGGGGCCAGATACGCAGTATTTT. It specifies CASSLGLAGGPDTQYF. Full variable domain (remainder filled in from reference TRBV7-9 and TRBJ2-3): DTGVSQNPRHKITKRGQNVTFRCDPISEHNRLYWYRQTLGQGPEFLTYFQNEAQLEKSRLLSDRFSAERPKGSFSTLEIQRTEQGDSAMYLCASSLGLAGGPDTQYFGPGTRLTVL.

This rearrangement joins TRBV10-3 to TRBJ2-7, with D tentatively TRBD2 (5 bases). V was clipped by 8 bases and J by 2 bases, with 13 bases between them. CDR1 ENHRY and CDR2 SYGVKD come from the germline V gene. The CDR3 has 13 amino acids. CDR3 sequence: CAIRGGTTYEQYF. CDR3 bases: TGTGCCATCCGGGGTGGCACTACCTACGAGCAGTACTTC.

The genes are TRBV6-1 and TRBJ1-5, with 11 positions matching TRBD1. CDR3 length: 15 amino acids. Germline values: CDR1 MNHNS, CDR2 SASEGT. J was trimmed by 6 bases and V by 1 base; bases with no gene match: 2. The CDR3 reads CASSEGTGGTQPQHF. Written as DNA, the CDR3 is TGTGCCAGCAGTGAAGGGACAGGGGGCACTCAGCCCCAGCATTTT.

This clonotype was counted ten times or more. V gene TRBV7-3 combines with J gene TRBJ2-1; 7 bases agree with TRBD2. The length of the CDR3 is 14 residues. CDR1 is SGHTA, CDR2 FQGTGA, per germline. V was pared by 5 bases and J by 6 bases, with 7 bases of the junction left unmatched. The CDR3 is CASSPGGLPNEQFF. The CDR3, as DNA: TGTGCCAGCAGCCCGGGGGGACTACCCAATGAGCAGTTCTTC.

In its sample, this clonotype was seen many times. The chain combines TRBV5-5 with TRBJ1-1; D ambiguous. Trimming stripped 1 base from V and 3 bases from J, with 10 bases between. Germline CDR1 SGHKS, CDR2 YYEKEE (reference sequence). CDR3 length: 14 amino acids. The CDR3 sequence: CASSLLGLDTEAFF. The DNA for the CDR3 is TGTGCCAGCAGCTTGTTAGGGTTGGACACTGAAGCTTTCTTT.

The chain recombines TRBV2 with TRBJ2-3; D is undetermined. V shed 3 bases and J shed 3 bases, with 7 bases lying between them. The CDR3 extends over 13 amino acids. Germline V CDR1 and CDR2: SNHLY, FYNNEI. The CDR3 bases are TGTGCCAGCAGTGATTGGGGTACAGATACGCAGTATTTT. The encoded protein is CASSDWGTDTQYF.

A few counts support this clonotype. The chain recombines TRBV5-1 with TRBJ2-5, with TRBD1 as a possible D gene (6 bases). Looked up from germline, CDR1 is SGHRS and CDR2 is YFSETQ. The germline V and J ends were trimmed by 7 bases and 1 base, with 17 bases remaining between them. This CDR3 is 15 amino acids long. This CDR3 reads CASVLTGNGQETQYF. The DNA of the CDR3 is TGCGCCAGCGTCCTCACAGGGAACGGCCAAGAGACCCAGTACTTC.

At least ten counts were recorded for this clonotype. The gene calls are TRBV20-1 and TRBJ1-2; 7 bases line up with TRBD1. Germline-derived CDR1 and CDR2 are DFQATT and SNEGSKA (reference sequence). The CDR3 is made up of 14 amino acids. V was pared by 2 bases and J by 4 bases, with 7 bases of the junction left unmatched. The CDR3 is CSARSTGAGYGYTF. CDR3 nucleotide sequence: TGCAGTGCTAGATCCACAGGGGCGGGCTATGGCTACACCTTC.

J is TRBJ1-5 and V is TRBV10-1; TRBD1 aligns across 10 bases. The CDR3 consists of 18 residues. V was pared by 7 bases and J by 0 bases, with 12 bases of the junction left unmatched. Germline CDR1 WNHNN, CDR2 SYGVQD (reference sequence). CDR3 DNA sequence: TGCGCCAGCATCCTTCGGGACAGGGGACGATATAGCAATCAGCCCCAGCATTTT. As protein: CASILRDRGRYSNQPQHF.

This clonotype occurred many times. V and J are TRBV4-1 and TRBJ2-7; 7 nucleotides agree with TRBD2. Per germline, CDR1 MGHRA and CDR2 YSYEKL. The trim removed 3 bases at V and 7 bases at J, leaving 12 bases unmatched. This CDR3 is built from 15 residues. This CDR3 reads CASSQGPAGPAEQYF. The CDR3 DNA follows: TGCGCCAGCAGCCAGGGGCCAGCGGGGCCCGCGGAGCAGTACTTC.

This clonotype was detected a few times. The chain recombines TRBV4-1 with TRBJ2-7; tentative D call: TRBD2 (6 bases). Trimming left V 1 base short and J 5 bases short, with 15 bases between. CDR1 is MGHRA, CDR2 YSYEKL, per germline. CDR3 size: 15 residues. The CDR3: CASSQGRAGEDEQYF. The CDR3 nucleotides are TGCGCCAGCAGCCAAGGGCGGGCTGGGGAGGACGAGCAGTACTTC.

This clonotype was counted at least ten times. The chain couples TRBV25-1 to TRBJ2-7; 8 nucleotides agree with TRBD1. CDR1 MGHDK and CDR2 SYGVNS come from the germline V gene. V shed 5 bases and J 4 bases; nucleotides not matched to a gene: 1. This CDR3 region has 12 residues. This CDR3 is CASSRTGYEQYF. Here the CDR3 DNA reads TGTGCCAGCAGTCGGACAGGGTACGAGCAGTACTTC.

A word on this clonotype: This may arise from a read error, as a much more abundant clone is one base away. This chain connects TRBV10-3 to TRBJ2-1, with 7 bases identical to TRBD2. The V gene's germline CDR1 is ENHRY and CDR2 SYGVKD. CDR3 length: 15 residues. CDR3: CTISQGGGRLNEQFF. In nucleotides, the CDR3 is TGTACCATCAGTCAGGGTGGCGGGAGACTTAATGAGCAGTTCTTC.

This clonotype appeared many times. The rearrangement links TRBV5-5 to TRBJ2-7; the D is unclear. Per germline, CDR1 SGHKS and CDR2 YYEKEE (reference sequence). The CDR3 runs 14 residues. Trimming took 1 base from V and 6 from J, leaving 14 bases between them. The CDR3, as DNA: TGTGCCAGCAGCTTGTCGTCATTATTTGGCGAGCAGTACTTC. Translated, it gives CASSLSSLFGEQYF.

This clonotype was counted between two and nine times. This rearrangement joins TRBV6-1 to TRBJ1-2; possibly TRBD1 for D (5 bases). The CDR3 is made up of 13 amino acids. CDR1 and CDR2 from the germline V gene are MNHNS and SASEGT. Trimming removed 2 bases at V and 4 bases at J, with 8 bases between. In DNA form, the CDR3 reads TGTGCCAGCAGTGAAAAGGGGCTCTATGGCTACACCTTC. This gives the protein CASSEKGLYGYTF.

The sample holds a few counts of this clonotype. CDR3 protein: CASSLVGEPTDTQYF. For the CDR3, the DNA is TGTGCCAGCAGTTTAGTCGGGGAACCCACAGATACGCAGTATTTT. The V gene is TRBV28, the J gene TRBJ2-3; TRBD2 is a possible D gene (5 bases). V shed 2 bases and J shed 2 bases, with 11 bases lying between them. The CDR3 spans 15 residues. Looked up from germline, CDR1 is MDHEN and CDR2 is SYDVKM.

This clonotype was observed at least ten times. The rearrangement links TRBV7-3 to TRBJ2-5, with a possible D match to TRBD2 (5 bases). The CDR3 contains 16 residues. Trimming left V 5 bases short and J 1 base short, with 17 bases between. Germline CDR1 SGHTA, CDR2 FQGTGA. In DNA, the CDR3 is TGTGCCAGCAGCCCTAGCTCGTCGGGAATCCAAGAGACCCAGTACTTC. Its translation is CASSPSSSGIQETQYF.

Of note for this clonotype: A much larger clone differs by one base, so this may be a read error. The V gene is TRBV6-2 or TRBV6-3, the J gene TRBJ1-3, with 7 bases aligning to TRBD1. CDR3 length: 15 amino acids. CDR1 and CDR2 from the germline V gene are MNHEY and SVGEGT. CDR3 residues: CASSEPTDRPDTTYF. Here the CDR3 DNA reads TGTGCCAGCAGTGAGCCCACGGACAGGCCGGACACCACATATTTT.

The genes are TRBV20-1 and TRBJ2-1; TRBD2 aligns across 11 bases. The junction had 6 bases not matched to a gene; V was cut back by 2 bases and J by 9 bases. The CDR3 has 14 residues. Germline V gene lookup returns CDR1 DFQATT and CDR2 SNEGSKA (reference sequence). The DNA of the CDR3 is TGCAGTGCTAGAACTAGCGGGAGAAGCACTGAGCAGTTCTTC. This encodes CSARTSGRSTEQFF.

This clonotype was seen ten or more times. CDR3 nucleotide sequence: TGTGCCACCAGTGATCCTTCGACAGGGGGCAATCAGCCCCAGCATTTT. Amino acids: CATSDPSTGGNQPQHF. The rearrangement joins TRBV24-1 to TRBJ1-5, with 8 nucleotides matching TRBD1. J gave up 2 bases and V 3 bases, and 5 bases lay outside the gene matches. The V gene's germline CDR1 is KGHDR and CDR2 SFDVKD. There are 16 residues in the CDR3.

This clonotype came up a few times. The chain joins TRBV3-1 to TRBJ2-1; D might be TRBD2 (6 bases). V was pared by 2 bases and J by 13 bases, with 9 bases between. The CDR3 contains 11 residues. The germline CDR1 and CDR2 sequences are LGHDT and YNNKEL (reference sequence). In DNA form, the CDR3 reads TGTGCCAGCAGCCAACGCGGGGCACAGTTCTTC. This sequence encodes CASSQRGAQFF.

This clonotype came up a few times. V and J are TRBV12-3 or TRBV12-4 and TRBJ2-2; D uncertain. With 1 base removed from V and 4 bases from J, the gap between germline ends came to 7 bases. CDR3 length: 14 amino acids. This CDR3 is CASSLGRRTGELFF. Here the CDR3 DNA reads TGTGCCAGCAGTTTAGGTCGGCGCACCGGGGAGCTGTTTTTT.

The rearrangement uses TRBV2 and TRBJ2-3; 7 positions match TRBD1. V was clipped by 6 bases and J by 0 bases; unmatched bases: 6. Germline V lookup: CDR1 SNHLY, CDR2 FYNNEI. The CDR3 is 15 residues long. The CDR3 coding sequence is TGTGCCAGCAGGTTACAGGGGACAAGCACAGATACGCAGTATTTT. As protein: CASRLQGTSTDTQYF.

This clonotype occurred a few times. The chain is built from TRBV6-6 and TRBJ2-7; 8 positions agree with TRBD2. J was trimmed by 5 bases and V by 2 bases; bases with no gene match: 8. The CDR3 is 15 amino acids. Germline V gives CDR1 MNHNY, CDR2 SVGAGI (reference sequence). The CDR3 region is CASSYVGGGPDEQYF. The CDR3 DNA follows: TGTGCCAGCAGTTACGTCGGGGGGGGGCCGGACGAGCAGTACTTC.

This clonotype came up many times. This chain's CDR3 is CASSQGEQFF. As DNA, the CDR3 is TGTGCCAGCAGCCAGGGAGAGCAGTTCTTC. This chain uses TRBV12-3 or TRBV12-4 with TRBJ2-1; a weak D match, TRBD1 (5 bases). V was clipped by 6 bases and J by 10 bases, with 7 bases between them. CDR3 size: 10 residues.

This clonotype was found many times. This chain links TRBV7-2 with TRBJ1-5; D is perhaps TRBD1 (6 bases). Trimming stripped 6 bases from V and 7 bases from J, with 16 bases between. The CDR3 extends over 14 amino acids. Germline V gene sequence: CDR1 SGHTA, CDR2 FQGNSA. CDR3 DNA sequence: TGTGCCAGCAGGGCAGCAGGGGTAGGGCAGCCCCAGCATTTT. Protein sequence: CASRAAGVGQPQHF.